Listed below are T cell receptor beta chains from one sample, sequenced in a study of OX40 agonist ivuxolimab in advanced cancers. Produced via immunoSEQ multiplex PCR; TCRdb's table is partial and in-frame only. Of around 21,000 clones in the sample, more than 70% are singletons; the top ten hold approximately 10%. This material consisted of CD4+ or CD8+ T cells sorted from blood, taken in a trial of the OX40 agonist ivuxolimab. Receptors originate from an adult with an advanced solid tumor such as melanoma, head and neck, liver or kidney cancer. Each CDR3 is given with its conserved first and last residue. Each record gives: V gene, clone size, J gene, D gene, CDR3 protein, CDR3 DNA. D genes are given only for firm matches. Size values are once, few and many counts, or a class for expanded clones, and some rows have none.

TRBV11-2	.	TRBJ2-5	.	CASSPRVGDGETQYF	TGTGCCAGCAGCCCTCGCGTCGGGGACGGAGAGACCCAGTACTTC
TRBV27	.	TRBJ2-3	TRBD1	CASSLLGTGGTDTQYF	TGTGCCAGCAGTTTATTGGGGACAGGGGGTACAGATACGCAGTATTTT
TRBV2	.	TRBJ2-1	TRBD2	CASRREGRSHEQFF	TGTGCCAGCAGGCGGGAGGGCAGGTCCCATGAGCAGTTCTTC
TRBV9	.	TRBJ1-1	TRBD1	CASSEDRGHTEAFF	TGTGCCAGCAGCGAGGACAGGGGTCACACTGAAGCTTTCTTT
TRBV15	.	TRBJ2-3	TRBD2	CATSRDLAGVGSSTDTQYF	TGTGCCACCAGCAGAGATCTTGCGGGAGTGGGGTCTAGCACAGATACGCAGTATTTT
TRBV6-1	.	TRBJ2-1	.	CASLGRWYNEQFF	TGTGCCAGCCTCGGGAGATGGTACAATGAGCAGTTCTTC
TRBV6-4	.	TRBJ1-5	.	CASSDSNPRRGTWDQPQHF	TGTGCCAGCAGTGACTCAAACCCGAGGAGGGGAACATGGGATCAGCCCCAGCATTTT
TRBV5-4	once	TRBJ2-2	TRBD2	CASSFGGRGTGELFF	TGTGCCAGCAGCTTCGGAGGGAGGGGCACCGGGGAGCTGTTTTTT
TRBV7-9	.	TRBJ2-5	TRBD1	CASSPRQGVETQYF	TGTGCCAGCAGCCCCAGACAGGGGGTAGAGACCCAGTACTTC
TRBV13	.	TRBJ2-1	TRBD1	CASSKTRRDRVLVF	TGTGCCAGCAGCAAAACCCGCCGGGACAGGGTCTTGGTCTTC
TRBV7-6	.	TRBJ2-1	TRBD2	CASSSERGHNEQFF	TGTGCCAGCAGCTCGGAGCGGGGACACAATGAGCAGTTCTTC
TRBV5-1	few	TRBJ1-3	TRBD1	CASSLTQGVGNTIYF	TGCGCCAGCAGCTTGACTCAGGGGGTTGGAAACACCATATATTTT
TRBV28	.	TRBJ2-3	.	CASSSTGIDTQYF	TGTGCCAGCAGTTCTACAGGGATAGATACGCAGTATTTT
TRBV7-9	.	TRBJ2-1	.	CASSLTLPRGHNDEQFF	TGTGCCAGCAGCTTAACCCTCCCCCGGGGCCACAATGATGAGCAGTTCTTC
TRBV9	.	TRBJ2-5	.	CASSSGTFQETQYF	TGTGCCAGCAGCAGTGGGACTTTCCAAGAGACCCAGTACTTC
TRBV19	.	TRBJ2-2	TRBD2	CASSIPGRANTGELFF	TGTGCCAGTAGTATCCCCGGGAGGGCGAACACCGGGGAGCTGTTTTTT